This TCR beta chain was retrieved from a study of cytomegalovirus exposure and HLA in healthy donors. PCR amplification relied on 60 Vbeta primers (plus 13 Jbeta primers). Clones were read by immunoSEQ multiplex PCR, and TCRdb kept only the in-frame ones, dropping some. The sample lists 110,000 to 150,000 clones; around four fifths were seen once. Trimming cost V 0 bases and J 2 bases; bases outside gene matches: 1. Germline loops: CDR1 SGHKS, CDR2 YYEKEE (reference sequence). This CDR3 is built from 15 residues. The sequenced sample consisted of PBMCs. This clonotype originated in a boy aged 2 to 10 in good health and CMV-seronegative. This chain links TRBV5-5 with TRBJ1-3, with TRBD1 matching over 8 bases. CDR3 amino acids: CASSLEDRAGNTIYF. The DNA for the CDR3 is TGTGCCAGCAGCTTGGAGGACAGGGCTGGAAACACCATATATTTT.